This section outlines one TCR beta chain sequence together with its context. Measured with immunoSEQ multiplex PCR; TCRdb has only the in-frame clones, and not every one. Of 210,000 or so clones in the sample, roughly four fifths were seen once. The data belong to a study of blood T cell repertoires in COVID-19. Across the study: Sources were T cells, B-cell-depleted T cells, or PBMCs; the material itself was cDNA or gDNA.

V shed 3 bases and J 1 base; nucleotides not matched to a gene: 9. The CDR3 has 16 amino acids. CDR1 and CDR2 from the germline V gene are SGHRS and YFSETQ. The sequence was obtained from a woman in her 70s with active or convalescent COVID-19. What was sequenced was peripheral blood. The rearrangement links TRBV5-1 to TRBJ1-1, with TRBD1 identical over 7 bases. The DNA of the CDR3 is TGCGCCAGCAGCTCAACCAGGGGGACCAGGAACACTGAAGCTTTCTTT. This translates into CASSSTRGTRNTEAFF.